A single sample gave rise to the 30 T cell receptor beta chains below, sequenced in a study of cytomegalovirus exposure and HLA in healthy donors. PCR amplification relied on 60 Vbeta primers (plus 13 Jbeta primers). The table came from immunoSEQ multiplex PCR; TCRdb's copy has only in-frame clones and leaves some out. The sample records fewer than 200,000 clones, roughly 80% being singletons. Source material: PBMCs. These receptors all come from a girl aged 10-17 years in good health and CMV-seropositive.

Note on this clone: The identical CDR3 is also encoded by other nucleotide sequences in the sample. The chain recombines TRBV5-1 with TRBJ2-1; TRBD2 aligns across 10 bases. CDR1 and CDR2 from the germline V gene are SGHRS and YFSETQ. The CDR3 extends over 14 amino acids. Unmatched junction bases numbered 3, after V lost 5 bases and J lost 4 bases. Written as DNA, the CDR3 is TGCGCCAGCAGTCCTAGCGGGGGATACAATGAGCAGTTCTTC. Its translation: CASSPSGGYNEQFF.

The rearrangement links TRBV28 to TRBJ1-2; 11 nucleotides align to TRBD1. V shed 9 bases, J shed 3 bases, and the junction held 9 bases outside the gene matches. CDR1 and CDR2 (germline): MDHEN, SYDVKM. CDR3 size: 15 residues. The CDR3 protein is CASGQGAFEYYGYTF. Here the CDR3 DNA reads TGTGCCAGTGGACAGGGGGCGTTCGAGTACTATGGCTACACCTTC.

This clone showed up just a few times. For the CDR3, the DNA is TGTGCCAGCAGCGTAGGGACTAGCGGGAGAGGGGACGAGCAGTACTTC. Its translation: CASSVGTSGRGDEQYF. This chain uses TRBV9 with TRBJ2-7; TRBD2 matches 13 bases. The CDR3 sequence is 16 residues long. The J segment lost 5 bases and the V segment lost 0 bases, leaving 5 bases of the junction unmatched. The germline CDR1 and CDR2 sequences are SGDLS and YYNGEE.

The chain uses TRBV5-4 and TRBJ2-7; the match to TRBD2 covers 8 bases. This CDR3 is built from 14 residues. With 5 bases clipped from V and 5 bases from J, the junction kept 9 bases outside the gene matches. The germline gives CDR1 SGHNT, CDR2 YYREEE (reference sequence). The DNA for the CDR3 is TGTGCCAGCAGTCTGCCGGGACTAGTTAACGAGCAGTACTTC. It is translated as CASSLPGLVNEQYF.

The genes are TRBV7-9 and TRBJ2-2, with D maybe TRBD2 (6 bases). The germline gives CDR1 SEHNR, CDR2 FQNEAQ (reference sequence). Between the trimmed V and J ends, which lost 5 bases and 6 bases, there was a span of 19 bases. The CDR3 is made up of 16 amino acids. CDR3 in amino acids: CASSTNRGSGAGELFF. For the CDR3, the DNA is TGTGCCAGCAGCACAAACCGGGGGTCGGGCGCCGGGGAGCTGTTTTTT.

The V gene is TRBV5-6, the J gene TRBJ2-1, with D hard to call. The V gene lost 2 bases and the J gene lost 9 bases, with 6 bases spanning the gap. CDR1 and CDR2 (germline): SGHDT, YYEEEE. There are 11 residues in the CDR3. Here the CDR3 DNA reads TGTGCCAGCAGCTTACAGACTGAGCAGTTCTTC. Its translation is CASSLQTEQFF.

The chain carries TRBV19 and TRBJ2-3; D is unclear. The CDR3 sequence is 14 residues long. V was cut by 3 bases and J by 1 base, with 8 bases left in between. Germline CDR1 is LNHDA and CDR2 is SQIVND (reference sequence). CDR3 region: CASSMWPRTDTQYF. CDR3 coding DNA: TGTGCCAGTAGTATGTGGCCTCGCACAGATACGCAGTATTTT.

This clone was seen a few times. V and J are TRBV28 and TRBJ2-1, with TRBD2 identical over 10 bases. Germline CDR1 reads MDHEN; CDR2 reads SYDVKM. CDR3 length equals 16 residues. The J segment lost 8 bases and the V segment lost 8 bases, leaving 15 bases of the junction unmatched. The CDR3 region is CASGVIAGGMGDEQFF. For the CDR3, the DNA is TGTGCCAGCGGGGTCATAGCGGGAGGAATGGGCGATGAGCAGTTCTTC.

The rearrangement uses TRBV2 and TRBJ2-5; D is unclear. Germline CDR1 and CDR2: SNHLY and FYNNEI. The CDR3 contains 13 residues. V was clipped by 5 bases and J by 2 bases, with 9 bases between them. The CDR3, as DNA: TGTGCCAGCAGTTCAGACTCGCAAGAGACCCAGTACTTC. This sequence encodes CASSSDSQETQYF.

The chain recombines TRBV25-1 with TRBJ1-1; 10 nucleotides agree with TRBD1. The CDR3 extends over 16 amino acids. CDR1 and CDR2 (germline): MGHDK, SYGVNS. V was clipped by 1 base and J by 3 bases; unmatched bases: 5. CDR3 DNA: TGTGCCAGCAGTGAATCGCGGGACAGGGGAGACACTGAAGCTTTCTTT. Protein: CASSESRDRGDTEAFF.

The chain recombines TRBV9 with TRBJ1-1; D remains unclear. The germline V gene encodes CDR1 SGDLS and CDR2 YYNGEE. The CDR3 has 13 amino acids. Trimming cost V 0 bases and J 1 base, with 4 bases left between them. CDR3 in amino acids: CASSVAGNTEAFF. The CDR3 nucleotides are TGTGCCAGCAGCGTAGCGGGGAACACTGAAGCTTTCTTT.

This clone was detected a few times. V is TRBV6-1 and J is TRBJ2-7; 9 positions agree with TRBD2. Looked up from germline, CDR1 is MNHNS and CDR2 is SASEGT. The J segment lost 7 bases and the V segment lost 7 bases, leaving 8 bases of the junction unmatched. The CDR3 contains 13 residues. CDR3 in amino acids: CASKVAGEQEQYF. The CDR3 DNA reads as TGTGCCAGCAAGGTAGCGGGAGAACAAGAGCAGTACTTC.

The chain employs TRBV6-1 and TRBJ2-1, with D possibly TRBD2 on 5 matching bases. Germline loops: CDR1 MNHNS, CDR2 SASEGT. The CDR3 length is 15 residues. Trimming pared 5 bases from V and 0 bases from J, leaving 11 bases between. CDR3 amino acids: CASSPDSYSYNEQFF. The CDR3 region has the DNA TGTGCCAGCAGTCCGGACTCGTACTCCTACAATGAGCAGTTCTTC.

The CDR3 coding sequence is TGCAGCGTTAGCTGGTTGGGCGGCTACACCTTC. Translation gives CSVSWLGGYTF. The chain combines TRBV29-1 with TRBJ1-2; no clear D gene. Germline V gene sequence: CDR1 SQVTM, CDR2 ANQGSEA. V dropped 5 bases and J dropped 8 bases, with 12 bases sitting between them. The CDR3 totals 11 residues.

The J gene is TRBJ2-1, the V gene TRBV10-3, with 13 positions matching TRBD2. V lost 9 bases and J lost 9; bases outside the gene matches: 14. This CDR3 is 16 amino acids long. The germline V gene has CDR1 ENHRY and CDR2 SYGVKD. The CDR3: CAISPGTSGIMGEQFF. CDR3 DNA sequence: TGTGCCATTAGCCCCGGGACTAGCGGGATAATGGGTGAGCAGTTCTTC.

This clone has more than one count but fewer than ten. CDR3 amino acids: CASSARTGGNTEAFF. For the CDR3, the DNA is TGTGCCAGCAGTGCCAGGACAGGGGGCAACACTGAAGCTTTCTTT. J is TRBJ1-1 and V is TRBV25-1, with 11 bases fitting TRBD1. The ends lost 4 bases at V and 2 bases at J; junction bases unmatched: 3. The CDR3 runs 15 residues. Germline V gene sequence: CDR1 MGHDK, CDR2 SYGVNS.

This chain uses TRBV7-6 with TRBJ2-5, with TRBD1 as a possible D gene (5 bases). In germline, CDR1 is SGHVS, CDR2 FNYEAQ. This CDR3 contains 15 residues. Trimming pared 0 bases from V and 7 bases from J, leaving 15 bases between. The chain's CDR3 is CASSLAAPRRGTQYF. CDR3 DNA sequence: TGTGCCAGCAGCTTAGCGGCGCCGCGAAGGGGGACCCAGTACTTC. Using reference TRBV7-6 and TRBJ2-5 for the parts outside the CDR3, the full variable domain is GAGVSQSPRYKVTKRGQDVALRCDPISGHVSLYWYRQALGQGPEFLTYFNYEAQQDKSGLPNDRFSAERPEGSISTLTIQRTEQRDSAMYRCASSLAAPRRGTQYFGPGTRLLVL.

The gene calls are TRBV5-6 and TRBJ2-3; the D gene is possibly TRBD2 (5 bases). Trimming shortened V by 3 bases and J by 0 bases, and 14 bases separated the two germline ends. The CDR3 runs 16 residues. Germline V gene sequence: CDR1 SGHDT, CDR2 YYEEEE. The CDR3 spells CASSWRLFTSTDTQYF. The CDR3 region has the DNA TGTGCCAGCAGCTGGAGACTATTTACTAGCACAGATACGCAGTATTTT.

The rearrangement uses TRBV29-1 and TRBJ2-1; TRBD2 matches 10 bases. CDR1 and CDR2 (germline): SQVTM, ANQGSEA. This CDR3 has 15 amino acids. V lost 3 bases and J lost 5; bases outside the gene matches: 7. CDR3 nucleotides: TGCAGCGTTGATCTTAGGACTAGCGGAAACAATGAGCAGTTCTTC. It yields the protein CSVDLRTSGNNEQFF.

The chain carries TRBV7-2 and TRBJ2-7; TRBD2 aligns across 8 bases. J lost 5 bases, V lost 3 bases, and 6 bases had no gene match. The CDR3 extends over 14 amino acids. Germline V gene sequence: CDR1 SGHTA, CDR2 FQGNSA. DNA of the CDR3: TGTGCCAGCAGCTTTAGCGGGGACCCTGACGAGCAGTACTTC. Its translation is CASSFSGDPDEQYF.

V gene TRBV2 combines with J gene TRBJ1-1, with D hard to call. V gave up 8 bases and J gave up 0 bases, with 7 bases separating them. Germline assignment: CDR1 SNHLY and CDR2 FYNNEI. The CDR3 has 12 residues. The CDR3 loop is CASVPVNTEAFF. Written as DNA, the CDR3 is TGTGCCAGCGTCCCAGTGAACACTGAAGCTTTCTTT.

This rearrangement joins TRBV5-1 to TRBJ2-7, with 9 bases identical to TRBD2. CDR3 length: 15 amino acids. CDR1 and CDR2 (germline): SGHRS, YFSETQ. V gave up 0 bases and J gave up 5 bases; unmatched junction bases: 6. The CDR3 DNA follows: TGCGCCAGCAGCTTGGTGGCGGGGGGGCAGGACGAGCAGTACTTC. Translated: CASSLVAGGQDEQYF.

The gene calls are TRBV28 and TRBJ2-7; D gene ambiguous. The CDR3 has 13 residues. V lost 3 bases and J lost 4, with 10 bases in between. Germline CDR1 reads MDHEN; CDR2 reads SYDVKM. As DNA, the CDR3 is TGTGCCAGCAGTTTGAGGCAGTCGTACGAGCAGTACTTC. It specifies CASSLRQSYEQYF.

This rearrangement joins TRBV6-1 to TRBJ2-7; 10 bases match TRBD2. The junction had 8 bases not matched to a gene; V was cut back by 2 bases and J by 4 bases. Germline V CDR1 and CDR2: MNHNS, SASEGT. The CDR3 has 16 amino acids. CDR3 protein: CASSELAGVTGYEQYF. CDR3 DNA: TGTGCCAGCAGTGAACTAGCGGGAGTCACGGGGTACGAGCAGTACTTC.

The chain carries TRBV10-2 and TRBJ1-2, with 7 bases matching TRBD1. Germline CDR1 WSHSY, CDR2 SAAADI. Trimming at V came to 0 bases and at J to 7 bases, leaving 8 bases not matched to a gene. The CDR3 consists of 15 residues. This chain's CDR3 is CASSESNLGGFGYTF. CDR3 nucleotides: TGCGCCAGCAGTGAGTCGAATCTAGGGGGCTTTGGCTACACCTTC.

The CDR3 DNA follows: TGTGCCAGTAAACAGGGCAATCAGCCCCAGCATTTT. Its translation: CASKQGNQPQHF. This chain uses TRBV6-1 with TRBJ1-5, with a tentative D call TRBD1 (5 bases). The CDR3 is made up of 12 amino acids. With 9 bases removed from V and 2 bases from J, the gap between germline ends came to 8 bases. Germline V lookup: CDR1 MNHNS, CDR2 SASEGT.

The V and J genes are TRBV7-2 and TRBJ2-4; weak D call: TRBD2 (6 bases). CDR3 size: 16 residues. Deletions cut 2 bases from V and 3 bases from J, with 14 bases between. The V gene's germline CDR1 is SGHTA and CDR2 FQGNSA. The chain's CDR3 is CASSLNIGGSKNIQYF. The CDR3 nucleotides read TGTGCCAGCAGCTTAAATATCGGGGGTAGCAAAAACATTCAGTACTTC. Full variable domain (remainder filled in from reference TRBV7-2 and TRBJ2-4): GAGVSQSPSNKVTEKGKDVELRCDPISGHTALYWYRQSLGQGLEFLIYFQGNSAPDKSGLPSDRFSAERTGGSVSTLTIQRTQQEDSAVYLCASSLNIGGSKNIQYFGAGTRLSVL.

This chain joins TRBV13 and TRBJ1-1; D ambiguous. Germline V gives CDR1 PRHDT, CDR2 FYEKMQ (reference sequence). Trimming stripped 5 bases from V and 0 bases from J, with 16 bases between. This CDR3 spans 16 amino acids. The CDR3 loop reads CASSLDGRTMNTEAFF. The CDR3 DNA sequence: TGTGCCAGCAGCCTAGACGGACGGACTATGAACACTGAAGCTTTCTTT.

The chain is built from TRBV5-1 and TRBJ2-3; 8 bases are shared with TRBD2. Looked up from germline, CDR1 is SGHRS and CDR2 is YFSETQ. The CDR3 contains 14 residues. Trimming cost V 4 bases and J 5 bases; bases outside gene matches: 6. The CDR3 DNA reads TGCGCCAGCAGCCGGGGACTAGTTGGAGATACGCAGTATTTT. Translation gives CASSRGLVGDTQYF.

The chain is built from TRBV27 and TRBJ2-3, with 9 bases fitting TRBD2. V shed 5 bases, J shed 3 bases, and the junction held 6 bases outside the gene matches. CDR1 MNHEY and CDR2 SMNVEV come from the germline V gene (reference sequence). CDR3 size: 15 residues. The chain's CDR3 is CASSRSGGWTDTQYF. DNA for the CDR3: TGTGCCAGCAGTAGAAGCGGGGGGTGGACAGATACGCAGTATTTT.